The present T cell receptor beta chain was sequenced within a study of CD8+ T cells in alopecia areata. In the study overall: Those patients who were treated received oral tofacitinib, which was given at 5 to 10 mg twice daily for moderate-to-severe alopecia areata. Overall study results and limits: Scalp repertoires also include resident alphabeta T cells from normal skin.

In its sample, this clone was seen a few times. Its specificity is unknown. Treatment meaning: oral pan-JAK inhibitor, 5-10 mg twice daily. Reverse transcription of extracted RNA yielded cDNA, which provided the sequencing template. Only in-frame clones appear in the TCRdb table, and some are missing; sequencing was by immunoSEQ multiplex PCR. In the table there are under 250,000 clones, approximately 65% of which are singletons. Source: CD4+ T cells sorted from blood, taken at roughly week 45, from a patient treated with tofacitinib. This TCR was sampled from a human donor with alopecia areata.

In DNA, the CDR3 is TGTGCCAGCAGCTTATCCGGGGCAGCGGGAGAGACCCAGTACTTC. Protein sequence: CASSLSGAAGETQYF. The J gene is TRBJ2-5, the V gene TRBV7-3; possibly TRBD2 for D (6 bases). The V gene's germline CDR1 is SGHTA and CDR2 FQGTGA. Trimming took off 2 bases at V and 4 bases at J, with 14 bases between the two ends. This CDR3 is built from 15 residues.